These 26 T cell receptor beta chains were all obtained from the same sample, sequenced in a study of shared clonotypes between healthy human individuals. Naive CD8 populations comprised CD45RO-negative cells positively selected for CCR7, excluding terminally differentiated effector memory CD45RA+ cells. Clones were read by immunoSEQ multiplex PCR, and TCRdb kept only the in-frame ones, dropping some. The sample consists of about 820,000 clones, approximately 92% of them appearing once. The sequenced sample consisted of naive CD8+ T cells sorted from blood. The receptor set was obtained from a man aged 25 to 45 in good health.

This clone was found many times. Here the CDR3 reads CASSPYAGFDADTQYF. The CDR3 nucleotides read TGTGCCAGCAGCCCCTATGCGGGGTTTGACGCAGATACGCAGTATTTT. The rearrangement links TRBV14 to TRBJ2-3; TRBD2 might be the D (6 bases). Trimming stripped 4 bases from V and 4 bases from J, with 18 bases between. Germline V lookup: CDR1 SGHDN, CDR2 FVKESK. CDR3 size: 16 residues.

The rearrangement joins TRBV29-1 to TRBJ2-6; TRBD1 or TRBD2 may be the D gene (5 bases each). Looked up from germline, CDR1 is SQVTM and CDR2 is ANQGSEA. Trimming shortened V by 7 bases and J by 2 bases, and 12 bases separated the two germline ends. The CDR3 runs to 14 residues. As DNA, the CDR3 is TGCAGCGGCCTCACGGGACCTGGGGCCAACGTCCTGACTTTC. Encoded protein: CSGLTGPGANVLTF.

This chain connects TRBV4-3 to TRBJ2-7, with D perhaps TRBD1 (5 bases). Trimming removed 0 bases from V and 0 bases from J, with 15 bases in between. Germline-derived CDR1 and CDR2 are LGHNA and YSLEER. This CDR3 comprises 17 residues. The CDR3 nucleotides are TGCGCCAGCAGCCAAGATCAGGGCAGTCCCTTCTCCTACGAGCAGTACTTC. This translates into CASSQDQGSPFSYEQYF.

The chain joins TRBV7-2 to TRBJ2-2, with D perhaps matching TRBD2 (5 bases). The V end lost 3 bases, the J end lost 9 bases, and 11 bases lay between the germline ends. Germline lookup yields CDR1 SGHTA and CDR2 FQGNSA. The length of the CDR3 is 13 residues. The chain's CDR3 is CASSFEGDRELFF. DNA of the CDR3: TGTGCCAGCAGCTTTGAGGGAGATCGGGAGCTGTTTTTT.

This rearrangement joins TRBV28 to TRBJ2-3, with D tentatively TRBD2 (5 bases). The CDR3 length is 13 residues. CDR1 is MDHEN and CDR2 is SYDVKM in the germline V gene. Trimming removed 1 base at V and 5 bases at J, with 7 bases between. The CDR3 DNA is TGTGCCAGCAGTTTATCAGAGGGAGATACGCAGTATTTT. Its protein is CASSLSEGDTQYF.

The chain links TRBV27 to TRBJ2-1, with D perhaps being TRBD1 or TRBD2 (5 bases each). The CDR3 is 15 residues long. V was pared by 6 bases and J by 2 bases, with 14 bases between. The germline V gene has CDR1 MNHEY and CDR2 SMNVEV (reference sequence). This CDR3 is CASSRDRWTYNEQFF. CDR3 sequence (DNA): TGTGCCAGCAGCCGGGACCGTTGGACCTACAATGAGCAGTTCTTC.

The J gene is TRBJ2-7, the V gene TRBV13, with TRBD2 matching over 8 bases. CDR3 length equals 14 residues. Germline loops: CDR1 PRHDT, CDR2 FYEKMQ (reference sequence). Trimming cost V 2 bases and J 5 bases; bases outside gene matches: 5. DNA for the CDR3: TGTGCCAGCAGCTTAAACGGGAGGGCCGACGAGCAGTACTTC. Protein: CASSLNGRADEQYF.

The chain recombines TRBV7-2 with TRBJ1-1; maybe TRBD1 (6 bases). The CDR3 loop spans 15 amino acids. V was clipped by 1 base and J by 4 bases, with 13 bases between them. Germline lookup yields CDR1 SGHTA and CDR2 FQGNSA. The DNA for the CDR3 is TGTGCCAGCAGCTTAGAGGGGGGGTTTGGCACTGAAGCTTTCTTT. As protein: CASSLEGGFGTEAFF. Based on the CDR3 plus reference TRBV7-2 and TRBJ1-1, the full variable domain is GAGVSQSPSNKVTEKGKDVELRCDPISGHTALYWYRQSLGQGLEFLIYFQGNSAPDKSGLPSDRFSAERTGGSVSTLTIQRTQQEDSAVYLCASSLEGGFGTEAFFGQGTRLTVV.

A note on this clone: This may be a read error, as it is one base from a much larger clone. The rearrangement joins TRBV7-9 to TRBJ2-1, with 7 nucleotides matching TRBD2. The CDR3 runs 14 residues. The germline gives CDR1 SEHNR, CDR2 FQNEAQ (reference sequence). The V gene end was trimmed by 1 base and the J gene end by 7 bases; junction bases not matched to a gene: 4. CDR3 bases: TGTGCCAGCAGCTTAGGGGCGGGAGCTAATGAGCAGTTCTTC. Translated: CASSLGAGANEQFF.

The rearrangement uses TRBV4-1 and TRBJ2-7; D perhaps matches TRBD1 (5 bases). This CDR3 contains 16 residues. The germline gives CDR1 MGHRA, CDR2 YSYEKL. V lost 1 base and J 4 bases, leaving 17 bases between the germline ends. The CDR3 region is CASSQGVQGFYYEQYF. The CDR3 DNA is TGCGCCAGCAGCCAAGGGGTGCAGGGTTTTTATTACGAGCAGTACTTC.

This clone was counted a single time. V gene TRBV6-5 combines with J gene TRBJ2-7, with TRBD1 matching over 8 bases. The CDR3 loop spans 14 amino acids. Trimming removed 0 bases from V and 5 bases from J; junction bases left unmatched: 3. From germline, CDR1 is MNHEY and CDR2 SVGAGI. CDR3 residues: CASSYSATGDEQYF. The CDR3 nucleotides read TGTGCCAGCAGTTACTCCGCGACAGGGGACGAGCAGTACTTC.

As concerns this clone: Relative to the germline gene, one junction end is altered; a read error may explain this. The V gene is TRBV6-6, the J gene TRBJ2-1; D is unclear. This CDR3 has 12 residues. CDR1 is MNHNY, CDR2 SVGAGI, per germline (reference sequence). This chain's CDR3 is CASSPSLQFLVF. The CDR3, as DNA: TGTGCCAGCAGCCCCTCCCTACAGTTTCTGGTCTTC.

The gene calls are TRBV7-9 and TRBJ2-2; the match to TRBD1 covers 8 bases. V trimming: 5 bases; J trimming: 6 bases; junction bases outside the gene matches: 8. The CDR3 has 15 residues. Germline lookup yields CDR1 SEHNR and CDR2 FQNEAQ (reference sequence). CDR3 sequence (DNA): TGTGCCAGCAGCGGATCGACAGGGGTGGCCGGGGAGCTGTTTTTT. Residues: CASSGSTGVAGELFF.

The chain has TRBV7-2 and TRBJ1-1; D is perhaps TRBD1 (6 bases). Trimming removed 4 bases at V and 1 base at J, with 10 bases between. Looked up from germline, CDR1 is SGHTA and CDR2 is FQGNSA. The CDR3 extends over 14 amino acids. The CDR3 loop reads CASSSTRGNTEAFF. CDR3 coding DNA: TGTGCCAGCAGCTCAACCAGGGGGAACACTGAAGCTTTCTTT.

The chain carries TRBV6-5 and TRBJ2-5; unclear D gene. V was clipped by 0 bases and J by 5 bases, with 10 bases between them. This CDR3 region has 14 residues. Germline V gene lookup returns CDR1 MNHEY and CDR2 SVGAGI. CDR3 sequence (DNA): TGTGCCAGCAGTTACTCGGGCGACCGGGAGACCCAGTACTTC. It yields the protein CASSYSGDRETQYF.

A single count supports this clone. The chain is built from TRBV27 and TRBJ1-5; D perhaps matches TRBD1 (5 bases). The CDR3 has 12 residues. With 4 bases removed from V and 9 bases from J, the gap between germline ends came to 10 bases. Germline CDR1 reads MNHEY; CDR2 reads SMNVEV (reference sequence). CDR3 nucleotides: TGTGCCAGCAGTTCAGGGTTTGGGCCCCAGCATTTT. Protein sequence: CASSSGFGPQHF.

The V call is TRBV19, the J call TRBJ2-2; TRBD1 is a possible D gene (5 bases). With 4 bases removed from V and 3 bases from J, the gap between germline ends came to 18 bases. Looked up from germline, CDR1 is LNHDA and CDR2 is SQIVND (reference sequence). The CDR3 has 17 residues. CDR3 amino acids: CASSTYRRLDDTGELFF. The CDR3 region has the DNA TGTGCCAGTAGTACTTACAGGAGACTCGATGACACCGGGGAGCTGTTTTTT.

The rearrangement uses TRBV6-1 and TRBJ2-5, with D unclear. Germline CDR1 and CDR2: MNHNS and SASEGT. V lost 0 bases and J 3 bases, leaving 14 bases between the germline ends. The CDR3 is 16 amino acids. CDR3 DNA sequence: TGTGCCAGCAGTGAAGCGAACGTCTGGGCAGAAGAGACCCAGTACTTC. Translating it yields CASSEANVWAEETQYF.

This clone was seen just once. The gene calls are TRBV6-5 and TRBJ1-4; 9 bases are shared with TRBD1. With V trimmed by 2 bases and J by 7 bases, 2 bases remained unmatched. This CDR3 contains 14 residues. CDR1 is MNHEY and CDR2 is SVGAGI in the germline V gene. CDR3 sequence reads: CASSYGQGTEKLFF. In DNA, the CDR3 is TGTGCCAGCAGTTACGGACAGGGGACTGAAAAACTGTTTTTT.

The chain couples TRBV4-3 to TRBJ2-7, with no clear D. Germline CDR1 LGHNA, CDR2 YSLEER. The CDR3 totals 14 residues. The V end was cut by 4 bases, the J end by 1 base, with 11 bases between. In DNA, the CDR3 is TGCGCCAGCAGCCTGCACGGATTATCCTACGAGCAGTACTTC. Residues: CASSLHGLSYEQYF.

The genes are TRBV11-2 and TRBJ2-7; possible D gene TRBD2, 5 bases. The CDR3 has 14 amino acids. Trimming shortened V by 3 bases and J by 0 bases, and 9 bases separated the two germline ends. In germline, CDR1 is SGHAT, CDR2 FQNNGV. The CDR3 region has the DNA TGTGCCAGCAGCTTTCTAGGGAGCTCCTACGAGCAGTACTTC. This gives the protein CASSFLGSSYEQYF.

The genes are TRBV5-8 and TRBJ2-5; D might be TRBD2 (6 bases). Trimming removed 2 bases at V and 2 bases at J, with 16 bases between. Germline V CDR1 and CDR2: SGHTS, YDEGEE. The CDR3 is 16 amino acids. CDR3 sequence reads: CASSFGGLGIQETQYF. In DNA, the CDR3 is TGTGCCAGCAGCTTTGGGGGACTCGGGATTCAAGAGACCCAGTACTTC. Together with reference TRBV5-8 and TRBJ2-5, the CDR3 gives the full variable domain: EAGVTQSPTHLIKTRGQQATLRCSPISGHTSVYWYQQALGLGLQFLLWYDEGEERNRGNFPPRFSGRQFPNYSSELNVNALELEDSALYLCASSFGGLGIQETQYFGPGTRLLVL.

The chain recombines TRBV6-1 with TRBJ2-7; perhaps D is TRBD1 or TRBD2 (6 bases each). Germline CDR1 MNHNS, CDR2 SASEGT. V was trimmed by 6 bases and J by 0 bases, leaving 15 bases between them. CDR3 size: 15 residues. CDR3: CASRTRVGGSYEQYF. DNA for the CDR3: TGTGCCAGCAGGACTAGGGTAGGGGGCTCCTACGAGCAGTACTTC.

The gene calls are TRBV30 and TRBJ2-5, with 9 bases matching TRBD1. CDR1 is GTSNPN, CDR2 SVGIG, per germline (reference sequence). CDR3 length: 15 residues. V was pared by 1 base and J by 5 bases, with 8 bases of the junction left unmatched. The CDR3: CAWSGPTGGRETQYF. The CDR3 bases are TGTGCCTGGAGTGGGCCGACAGGGGGTAGGGAGACCCAGTACTTC.

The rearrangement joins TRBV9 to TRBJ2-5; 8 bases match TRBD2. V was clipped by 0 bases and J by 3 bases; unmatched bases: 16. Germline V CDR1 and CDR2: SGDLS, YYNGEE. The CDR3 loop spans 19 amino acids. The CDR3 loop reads CASSVGGGRLAGTKETQYF. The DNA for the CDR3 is TGTGCCAGCAGCGTAGGCGGGGGTAGGCTAGCGGGTACTAAAGAGACCCAGTACTTC.

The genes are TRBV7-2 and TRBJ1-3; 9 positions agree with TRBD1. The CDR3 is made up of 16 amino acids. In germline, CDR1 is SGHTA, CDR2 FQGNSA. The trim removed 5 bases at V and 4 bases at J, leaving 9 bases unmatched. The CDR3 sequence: CASSGRRTGAGNTIYF. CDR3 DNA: TGTGCCAGCAGCGGTCGGCGGACAGGGGCCGGAAACACCATATATTTT. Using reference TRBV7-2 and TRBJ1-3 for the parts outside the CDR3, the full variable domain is GAGVSQSPSNKVTEKGKDVELRCDPISGHTALYWYRQSLGQGLEFLIYFQGNSAPDKSGLPSDRFSAERTGGSVSTLTIQRTQQEDSAVYLCASSGRRTGAGNTIYFGEGSWLTVV.